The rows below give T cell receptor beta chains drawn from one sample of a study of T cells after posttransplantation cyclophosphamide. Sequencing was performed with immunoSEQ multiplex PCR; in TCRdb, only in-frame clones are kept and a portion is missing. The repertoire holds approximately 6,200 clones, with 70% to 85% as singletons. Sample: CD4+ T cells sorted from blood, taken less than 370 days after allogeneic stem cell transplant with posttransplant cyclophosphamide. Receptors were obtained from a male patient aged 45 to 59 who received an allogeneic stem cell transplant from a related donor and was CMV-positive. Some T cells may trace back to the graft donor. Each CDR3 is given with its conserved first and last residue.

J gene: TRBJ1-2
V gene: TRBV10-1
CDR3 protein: CASSSTGYNGYTF

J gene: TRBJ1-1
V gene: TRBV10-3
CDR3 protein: CAIRGTGNTEAFF

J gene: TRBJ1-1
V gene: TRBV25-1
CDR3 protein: CASSEGGGRDTEAFF

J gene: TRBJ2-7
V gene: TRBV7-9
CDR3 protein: CASSPIPGTGAYEQYF

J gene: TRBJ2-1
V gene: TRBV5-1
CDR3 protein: CASSLMGGSGGSNEQFF

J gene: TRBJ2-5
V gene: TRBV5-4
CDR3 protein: CASSPQGTGETQYF

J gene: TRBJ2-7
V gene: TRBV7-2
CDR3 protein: CASSLGAGGEQYF

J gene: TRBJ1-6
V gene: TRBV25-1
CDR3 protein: CASSGDYNSPLHF

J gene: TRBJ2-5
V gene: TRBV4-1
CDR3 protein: CASSQGGFRQETQYF

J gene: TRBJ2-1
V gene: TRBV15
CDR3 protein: CATSGSGTNGVGEQFF

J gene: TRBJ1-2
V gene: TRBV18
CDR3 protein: CASSPDSGGTYGYTF

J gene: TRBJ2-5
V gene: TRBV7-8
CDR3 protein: CAGGRETQYF

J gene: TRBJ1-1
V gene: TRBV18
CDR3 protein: CASSPGGASMNTEAFF

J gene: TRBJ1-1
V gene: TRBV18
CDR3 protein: CASSPRDRGSNTEAFF

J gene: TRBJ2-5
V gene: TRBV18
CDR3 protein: CASSRDGEETQYF

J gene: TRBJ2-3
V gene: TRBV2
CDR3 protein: CASSVGSDRTDTQYF

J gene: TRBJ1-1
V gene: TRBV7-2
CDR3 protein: CASSSQGRWTEAFF

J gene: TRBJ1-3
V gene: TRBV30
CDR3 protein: CAWSVTAGNTIYF

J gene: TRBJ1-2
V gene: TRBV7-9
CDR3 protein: CASSLAGQGSYGYTF

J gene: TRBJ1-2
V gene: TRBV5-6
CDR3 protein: CASSLYGGYGRHSYGYTF

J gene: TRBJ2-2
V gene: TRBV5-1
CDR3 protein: CASSPGTGNTGELFF

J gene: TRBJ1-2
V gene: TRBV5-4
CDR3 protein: CASTLDFVGVNGYTF

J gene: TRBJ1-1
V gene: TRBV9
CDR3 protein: CASSELSGGTEAFF

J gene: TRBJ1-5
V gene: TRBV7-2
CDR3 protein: CASSLSGISNQPQHF

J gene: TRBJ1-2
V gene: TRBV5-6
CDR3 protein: CASSLYARGRFGYTF

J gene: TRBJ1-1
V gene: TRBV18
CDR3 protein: CASSPMGDRGSTEAFF

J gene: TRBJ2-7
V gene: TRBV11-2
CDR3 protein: CASSAPWGRGFYEQYF

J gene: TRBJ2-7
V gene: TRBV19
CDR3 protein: CASSIHGEARSDLEQYF

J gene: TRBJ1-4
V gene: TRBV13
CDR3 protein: CASSPGTGDEKLFF

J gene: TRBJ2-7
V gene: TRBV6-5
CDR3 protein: CASSFLGQGNEQYF

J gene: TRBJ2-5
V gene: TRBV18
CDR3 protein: CASSLAGTDQETQYF

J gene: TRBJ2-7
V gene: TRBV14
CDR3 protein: CASSREGLYEQYF

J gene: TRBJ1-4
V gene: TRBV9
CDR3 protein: CASSLTTTPTNEKLFF

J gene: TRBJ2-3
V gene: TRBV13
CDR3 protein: CASSLGVGQGRDTQYF

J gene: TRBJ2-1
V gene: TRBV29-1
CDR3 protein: CSVRALFSSYNEQFF

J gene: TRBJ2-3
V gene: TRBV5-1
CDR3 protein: CATARGSFTDTQYF

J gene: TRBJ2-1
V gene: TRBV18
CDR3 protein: CASSPRGGSYNEQFF

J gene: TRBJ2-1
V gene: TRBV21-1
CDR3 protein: CAILIRAGGLAGGGEQFF

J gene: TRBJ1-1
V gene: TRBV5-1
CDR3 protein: CASSFTGGDTEAFF

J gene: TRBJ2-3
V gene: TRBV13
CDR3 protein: CASSLGFLAGAPSTDTQYF

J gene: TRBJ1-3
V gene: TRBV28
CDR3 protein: CASSFGGTSGNTIYF

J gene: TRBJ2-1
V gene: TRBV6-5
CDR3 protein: CASSYQGFGAHEQFF

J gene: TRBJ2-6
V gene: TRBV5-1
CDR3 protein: CASSPDTSGANVLTF

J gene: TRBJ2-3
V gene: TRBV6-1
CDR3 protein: CASRPGTSGRDTQYF

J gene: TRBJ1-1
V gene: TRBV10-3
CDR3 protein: CAIRSTVGPSLDEAFF